This TCR beta chain was recovered during a study of T cell changes during pregnancy in multiple sclerosis (dated by TCRdb to 2018 to 2020). For the study in its entirety: In women with multiple sclerosis, the researchers looked at how the T cell repertoire shifted as pregnancy progressed.

Receptor amplification or capture employed the immunoSEQ multiplex PCR assay. TCRdb took over this immuneACCESS table, retaining in-frame rearrangements with V and J assigned. Such tables are incomplete; in checked studies, under half of the missing clones stem from an unresolved V gene, and the remainder is unexplained. The sample table contains approximately 12,000 clones; only one count was recorded for roughly 94% of them. In total, the top ten clones hold 0.29% of the sample. The CDR1 and CDR2 encoded by the germline V gene (reference sequence) are SGHNT and YYREEE. Reading from cysteine to phenylalanine, the CDR3 counts 15 amino acids. Kept here is only the CDR3 DNA, which spans 45 bases and is read in frame from base 1. The V end gives up 3 bases and the J end 3 bases, leaving 4 bases in the junction not matched to a gene. For this clone: Its antigen is not yet known. Per-nucleotide qualities are absent, and no much larger clonotype sits a single base away.

The rearrangement combines TRBV5-4 with TRBJ1-5; 9 bases in between match TRBD1. Sequenced here: CD4+ T cells from peripheral blood mononuclear cells, sampled before pregnancy. The sequence was obtained from a female donor with multiple sclerosis, enrolled in a pregnancy study. The CDR3 region reads CASSSDRGVNQPQHF. The DNA is as follows: TGTGCCAGCAGCTCGGACAGGGGTGTCAATCAGCCCCAGCATTTT.